The rows below give T cell receptor beta chains drawn from one sample of a study of T cells in Graves' hyperthyroidism and ophthalmopathy. One entry per CDR3 protein, called by TCRdb with MiXCR from the multiplex PCR reads. The table records over 500,000 distinct CDR3 sequences, around 50% of them present only once. Sequenced input: peripheral blood or thyroid tissue (not recorded which). These receptors all come from an adult woman with Graves' disease, either hyperthyroidism or ophthalmopathy (not recorded which). Both conserved end residues are part of each CDR3. A D gene is named only where the DNA matches it firmly. Clone size is shown for a subset of rows, as once, few, many or a class of expanded clone.

TRBD1	TRBV11-2	TRBJ2-5	NA	TGTGCCAGCAGCTTAGATCGGACAGGGGGCGAGACCCAGTACTTC	CASSLDRTGGETQYF
NA	TRBV9	TRBJ2-5	many	TGTGCCAGCAGCAAAAGCGGGGAGACCCAGTACTTC	CASSKSGETQYF
NA	TRBV10-3	TRBJ1-5	NA	TGTGCCATCAGTTCTGGGGATAGCAATCAGCCCCAGCATTTT	CAISSGDSNQPQHF
NA	TRBV20-1	TRBJ2-7	once	TGCAGTGCTCGTAACAGCTACGAGCAGTACTTC	CSARNSYEQYF
NA	TRBV20-1	TRBJ1-2	few	TGCAGTGCCAGGAAGGGGGGGAACACCGGGGACGATGGCTACACCTTC	CSARKGGNTGDDGYTF
NA	TRBV29-1	TRBJ1-1	NA	TGCAGCGTTCCCCGAAGGAACACTGAAGCTTTCTTT	CSVPRRNTEAFF
TRBD1	TRBV20-1	TRBJ1-5	many	TGCAGTGCTAGAGACAGGGGGAATCAGCCCCAGCATTTT	CSARDRGNQPQHF
NA	TRBV20-1	TRBJ1-5	NA	TGCAGTGCTACGGGGGGCAGGGGTCAGCCCCAGCATTTT	CSATGGRGQPQHF
NA	TRBV3-1	TRBJ1-2	NA	TGTGCCAGCAGCCAAGATTGGAGGCCATTC	CASSQDWRPF
NA	TRBV11-2	TRBJ1-4	NA	TGTGCCAGCAGCTCCCGGGGGGCGGGGGCTAATGAAAAACTGTTTTTT	CASSSRGAGANEKLFF
NA	TRBV7-9	TRBJ2-7	few	TGTGCCAGCAGTTTGGGCAGGGGTCCCCTAATCCTGACGTACGAGCAGTACTTC	CASSLGRGPLILTYEQYF
TRBD1	TRBV12-3/TRBV12-4	TRBJ1-2	NA	TGTGCCAGCAATCTCCCCGGGACAGGGTCGCACTATGGCTACACCTTC	CASNLPGTGSHYGYTF
NA	TRBV20-1	TRBJ2-5	many	TGCAGTGCCAGGGTGGGGGGAGAGCAAGAGACCCAGTACTTC	CSARVGGEQETQYF
NA	TRBV29-1	TRBJ1-1	NA	TGCAGCGTTTGGGGGGCTGGGCGGACTGAAGCTTTCTTT	CSVWGAGRTEAFF
TRBD1	TRBV2	TRBJ1-1	NA	TGTGCCAGCACCTTACAGGGGGGGACTGAAGCTTTCTTT	CASTLQGGTEAFF
NA	TRBV7-2	TRBJ1-2	many	TGTGCCAGCAGCTTGACCTATTACTATGGCTACACCTTC	CASSLTYYYGYTF
NA	TRBV7-2	TRBJ1-4	many	TGTGCCAGCAGCTCTCGTGGGGGGGATAATGAAAAACTGTTTTTT	CASSSRGGDNEKLFF
NA	TRBV5-1	TRBJ1-2	many	TGCGCCAGCAGCTTGTCGGCTCAGGGAACCTATGGCTACACCTTC	CASSLSAQGTYGYTF
TRBD1	TRBV9	TRBJ1-2	NA	TGTGCCAGCAGCGTAGCAGGGGGCGGTGGCTACACCTTC	CASSVAGGGGYTF
NA	TRBV7-2	TRBJ2-5	NA	TGTGCCAGCAGCAGATCTACCTACCAAGAGACCCAGTACTTC	CASSRSTYQETQYF
NA	TRBV9	TRBJ1-5	NA	TGTGCCAGCAGCCCCAGAGAGGGTAGCTACGAGCATTTT	CASSPREGSYEHF